These 11 T cell receptor beta chains were all obtained from the same sample, sequenced in a study. TCRdb used MiXCR to reprocess the 5' RACE reads, holding one entry per CDR3 protein. Here the sample spans some 32,000 distinct CDR3 sequences, 24% being singletons. The sample comprised memory CD4+ T cells sorted from blood. Regarding subset: memory CD4+ T cells, CD4+CD45RO+CD25-. The receptors were sampled from a female donor with breast cancer.

In its sample, this clonotype was seen many times. The rearrangement joins TRBV27 to TRBJ2-2; D is unclear. The CDR3 is 13 residues long. Germline values: CDR1 MNHEY, CDR2 SMNVEV (reference sequence). The germline V and J ends were trimmed by 2 bases and 0 bases, with 1 base remaining between them. Here the CDR3 reads CASSLPNTGELFF. For the CDR3, the DNA is TGTGCCAGCAGTTTACCGAACACCGGGGAGCTGTTTTTT.

The V call is TRBV4-1, the J call TRBJ2-7; D unclear. Trimming stripped 0 bases from V and 2 bases from J, with 8 bases between. Germline V gives CDR1 MGHRA, CDR2 YSYEKL. The CDR3 is 14 amino acids. In DNA, the CDR3 is TGCGCCAGCAGCCAAGAAGTGGGCGCCTACGAGCAGTACTTC. Translated: CASSQEVGAYEQYF.

The rearrangement uses TRBV7-9 and TRBJ1-1; no clear D. Per the germline V gene, CDR1 is SEHNR and CDR2 is FQNEAQ (reference sequence). Trimming stripped 6 bases from V and 0 bases from J, with 11 bases between. The length of the CDR3 is 14 residues. The CDR3 DNA sequence: TGTGCCAGCAGGGCGGGGAAGGTGAACACTGAAGCTTTCTTT. This gives the protein CASRAGKVNTEAFF.

J is TRBJ1-5 and V is TRBV6-1; no clear D gene. V lost 7 bases and J lost 9, with 10 bases in between. The CDR3 sequence is 11 residues long. The germline V gene has CDR1 MNHNS and CDR2 SASEGT. The DNA for the CDR3 is TGTGCCAGCATGGGCACGCTGCCCCAGCATTTT. Residues: CASMGTLPQHF.

The table lists this clonotype with a few counts. V and J are TRBV6-1 and TRBJ2-1, with 7 bases matching TRBD1. Losses at the gene ends were 1 base for V and 4 bases for J; bases not matched to a gene: 4. Germline loops: CDR1 MNHNS, CDR2 SASEGT. This CDR3 has 15 amino acids. CDR3 nucleotides: TGTGCCAGCAGTGAAGTAAGGGACAGTTACAATGAGCAGTTCTTC. It codes for CASSEVRDSYNEQFF.

At least ten counts were recorded for this clonotype. The rearrangement links TRBV4-3 to TRBJ2-5; D ambiguous. This CDR3 is built from 15 residues. Trimming stripped 1 base from V and 5 bases from J, with 14 bases between. Per the germline V gene, CDR1 is LGHNA and CDR2 is YSLEER. CDR3 loop: CASSQAPGPGETQYF. In DNA form, the CDR3 reads TGCGCCAGCAGCCAAGCCCCCGGTCCTGGGGAGACCCAGTACTTC.

The V gene is TRBV20-1, the J gene TRBJ1-1; D is uncertain. The CDR3 contains 14 residues. Trimming cost V 3 bases and J 8 bases, with 19 bases left between them. Germline lookup yields CDR1 DFQATT and CDR2 SNEGSKA (reference sequence). CDR3 DNA: TGCAGTGCTAGGCCGGCGGGCCGAGGAGAGGAAGCTTTCTTT. Translation: CSARPAGRGEEAFF.

The J gene is TRBJ2-7, the V gene TRBV5-4; 11 bases line up with TRBD2. CDR3 length: 16 residues. V trimming: 4 bases; J trimming: 4 bases; junction bases outside the gene matches: 10. Germline V CDR1 and CDR2: SGHNT, YYREEE (reference sequence). The CDR3 coding sequence is TGTGCCAGCAGCCCCGGGACTAGCGGAATTGAGTACGAGCAGTACTTC. Translated: CASSPGTSGIEYEQYF.

The V gene is TRBV15, the J gene TRBJ2-7; possible D gene TRBD1, 6 bases. CDR1 and CDR2 (germline): LNHNV, YYDKDF (reference sequence). CDR3 length equals 14 residues. V lost 2 bases, J lost 2 bases, and 10 bases lay in between. For the CDR3, the DNA is TGTGCCACCAGCAGATGGGACACAGCCTACGAGCAGTACTTC. It specifies CATSRWDTAYEQYF.

This clonotype is medium-sized in the sample. The chain uses TRBV4-1 and TRBJ2-4; D is unresolved. The CDR3 is 15 amino acids. The germline V gene encodes CDR1 MGHRA and CDR2 YSYEKL. Trimming removed 2 bases from V and 6 bases from J, with 14 bases in between. The CDR3 spells CASSQSRVGGNIQYF. CDR3 DNA sequence: TGCGCCAGCAGCCAATCTAGGGTGGGTGGAAACATTCAGTACTTC.

With regard to this clonotype: This likely comes from a read error, as the CDR3 has no conserved phenylalanine or tryptophan at its end. V is TRBV20-1 and J is TRBJ1-5, with D possibly TRBD1 on 6 matching bases. V was trimmed by 3 bases and J by 0 bases, leaving 12 bases between them. Germline CDR1 DFQATT, CDR2 SNEGSKA (reference sequence). The CDR3 runs 15 residues. CDR3: CSASPQGPSNQPQHL. CDR3 coding DNA: TGCAGTGCTAGCCCACAGGGCCCTAGCAATCAGCCCCAGCATCTT.